This T cell receptor (beta chain) was recorded in a study of metastatic and nonmetastatic thyroid tumors. Overall study results and limits: For both blood and tumor, malignant thyroid tumors reportedly showed significantly higher TCR beta diversity than benign nodules did.

Not a single patient had been given any form of treatment at any point before undergoing thyroid surgery. This clone was picked up many times. Its cognate antigen is unknown. Study processing details: A distant-metastasis classifier for papillary thyroid cancer was built using CDR3 differences across clinicopathological groups. TCRdb reprocessed the PCR reads using MiXCR. The V and J calls and clone size come from TCRdb's table, not from the authors' own analysis. This sample has about 41,000 clones, with over 10% found just once. Germline V gene sequence: CDR1 MNHEY, CDR2 SMNVEV (reference sequence). The J segment lost 7 bases and the V segment lost 5 bases, leaving 8 bases of the junction unmatched. The CDR3 contains 14 residues.

This sequence was found in a female donor with papillary thyroid cancer or a benign thyroid nodule (not recorded which). Some clones in this sample may be carry-over from other donors' samples. The sequencing sample was made of blood. The gene calls are TRBV27 and TRBJ1-2; 9 bases map to TRBD1. DNA of the CDR3: TGTGCCAGCAGTCCAGGGGACAGGGTGGGTGGCTACACCTTC. Its translation is CASSPGDRVGGYTF.